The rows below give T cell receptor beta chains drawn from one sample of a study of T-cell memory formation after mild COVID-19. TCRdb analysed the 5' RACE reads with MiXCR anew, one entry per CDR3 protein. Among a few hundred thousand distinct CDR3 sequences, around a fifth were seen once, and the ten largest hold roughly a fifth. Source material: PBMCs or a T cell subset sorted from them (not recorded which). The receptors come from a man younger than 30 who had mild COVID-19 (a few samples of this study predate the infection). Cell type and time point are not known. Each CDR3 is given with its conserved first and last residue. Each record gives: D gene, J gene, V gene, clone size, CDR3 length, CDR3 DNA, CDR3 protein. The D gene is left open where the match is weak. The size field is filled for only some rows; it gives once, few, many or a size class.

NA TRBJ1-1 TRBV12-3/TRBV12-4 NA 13 TGTGCCAGCAGTTGGGCGGCAAACGCTGAAGCTTTCTTT CASSWAANAEAFF
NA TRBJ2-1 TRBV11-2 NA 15 TGTGCCAGCAGGTATAAGGGCCATCCATACAATGAGCAGTTCTTC CASRYKGHPYNEQFF
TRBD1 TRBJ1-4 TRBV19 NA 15 TGTGCCAGTAGTCCCGACGGGACAGGATATGAAAAACTGTTTTTT CASSPDGTGYEKLFF
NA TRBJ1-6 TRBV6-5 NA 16 TGTGCCAGCAGTTACTCACCAGGGCAGCATAATTCACCCCTCCACTTT CASSYSPGQHNSPLHF
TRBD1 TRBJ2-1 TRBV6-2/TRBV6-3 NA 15 TGTGCCAGCAGTCCCCGAGGGGGCCCTTACAATGAGCAGTTCTTC CASSPRGGPYNEQFF
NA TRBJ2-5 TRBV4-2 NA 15 TGTGCCAGCAGCCAGGCGGGACTCCTGGGGGAGACCCAGTACTTC CASSQAGLLGETQYF
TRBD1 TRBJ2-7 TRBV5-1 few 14 TGCGCCAGCAGCCTCACAGGGGGCAAGTACGAGCAGTACTTC CASSLTGGKYEQYF
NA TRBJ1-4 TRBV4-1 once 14 TGCGCCAGCAGCCAACTTGGTACGGGTGAAAAACTGTTTTTT CASSQLGTGEKLFF
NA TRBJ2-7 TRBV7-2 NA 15 TGTGCCAGCAGCGCCTACAGAGGGGGTTACTACGAGCAGTACTTC CASSAYRGGYYEQYF
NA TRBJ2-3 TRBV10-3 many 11 TGTGCCATCACGAGCACAGATACGCAGTATTTT CAITSTDTQYF
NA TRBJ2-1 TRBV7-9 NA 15 TGTGCCAGCAGCTCGACCCCCCCCGAGTCCAATGAGCAGTTCTTC CASSSTPPESNEQFF
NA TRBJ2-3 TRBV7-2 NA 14 TGTGCCAGCGCAGAGGGGGGTGCCATGGATACGCAGTATTTT CASAEGGAMDTQYF
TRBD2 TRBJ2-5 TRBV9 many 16 TGTGCCAGCAGCCCCTATAGCGGGGGGCCAGGAGAGACCCAGTACTTC CASSPYSGGPGETQYF
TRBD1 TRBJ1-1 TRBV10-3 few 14 TGTGCCATCAGGGGACAGGGGGGCGGAACTGAAGCTTTCTTT CAIRGQGGGTEAFF